This T cell receptor beta chain originates from a study of naive and memory T cell subsets. The CDR3 runs to 15 residues. V was cut by 5 bases and J by 5 bases, with 19 bases left in between. The germline V gene has CDR1 SGHDN and CDR2 FVKESK. CD4+ T cell IFNgamma after overnight CMV lysate exposure gave donor CMV status. Cells stained for CD3, CD4, CD8, CD45RA and CD27 were sorted into four subsets. The beta constant-region primer was an equimolar mix of two oligonucleotides covering TRBC1 and TRBC2. The ligated cDNA underwent four PCR rounds using SP2 and nested alpha and beta constant-region primers. TCRdb redid the calling of the UMI-ligation and nested PCR reads with MiXCR, one entry per CDR3 protein. The sample lists 95,000 to 150,000 distinct CDR3 sequences, around 35% seen once, with roughly 0.9% in the top ten.

The V gene is TRBV14, the J gene TRBJ2-7; D might be TRBD1 or TRBD2, each matching 5 bases. Material for sequencing was central memory CD4+ T cells from blood. The clonotype originates from a human donor in good health. CDR3 in amino acids: CASSRSGTHGDEQYF. The CDR3 nucleotides read TGTGCCAGCAGCAGGTCCGGGACCCATGGCGACGAGCAGTACTTC.